This passage covers 29 T cell receptor beta chains from one sample sequenced in a study of cytomegalovirus exposure and HLA in healthy donors. PCR involved 60 Vbeta and 13 Jbeta primers. This table comes from immunoSEQ multiplex PCR, and its TCRdb copy is limited to in-frame clones, with some not included. The data hold about 130,000 clones, with less than 80% observed a single time. Sequenced: PBMCs. The receptor set was obtained from a man in his forties or fifties in good health and CMV-seropositive.

The chain employs TRBV29-1 and TRBJ1-2, with D uncertain. CDR3 size: 14 residues. Trimming cost V 7 bases and J 4 bases, with 19 bases left between them. In germline, CDR1 is SQVTM, CDR2 ANQGSEA. In DNA form, the CDR3 reads TGCAGCGCCCACCTGGTCGGGGTTCTCTATGGCTACACCTTC. This translates into CSAHLVGVLYGYTF.

The gene calls are TRBV28 and TRBJ1-2, with TRBD1 matching 10 bases. The CDR3 length is 17 residues. CDR1 is MDHEN, CDR2 SYDVKM, per germline. V lost 7 bases and J lost 1; bases outside the gene matches: 12. The CDR3 DNA follows: TGTGCCAGCACTGACCCCGGGACAGGGGATTTTAACTATGGCTACACCTTC. This sequence encodes CASTDPGTGDFNYGYTF.

J is TRBJ2-1 and V is TRBV7-9, with D perhaps matching TRBD1 (6 bases). V was clipped by 2 bases and J by 5 bases, with 13 bases between them. This CDR3 region has 15 residues. CDR1 is SEHNR and CDR2 is FQNEAQ in the germline V gene (reference sequence). The CDR3 DNA is TGTGCCAGCAGCTTAAGGCCGGACAGAAACAATGAGCAGTTCTTC. This encodes CASSLRPDRNNEQFF.

This clone was observed once. The chain employs TRBV5-6 and TRBJ2-3; TRBD2 is a possible D gene (5 bases). With 0 bases removed from V and 2 bases from J, the gap between germline ends came to 10 bases. Germline V CDR1 and CDR2: SGHDT, YYEEEE. The CDR3 loop spans 15 amino acids. The CDR3 DNA sequence: TGTGCCAGCAGCTTGGGGCTAGCAATCACAGATACGCAGTATTTT. This translates into CASSLGLAITDTQYF.

The V call is TRBV19, the J call TRBJ1-2, with 8 nucleotides matching TRBD1. CDR1 and CDR2 (germline): LNHDA, SQIVND (reference sequence). The length of the CDR3 is 14 residues. The junction had 5 bases not matched to a gene; V was cut back by 3 bases and J by 5 bases. CDR3 DNA: TGTGCCAGTAGTATTTACAGGGGGAGTTATGGCTACACCTTC. Protein product: CASSIYRGSYGYTF.

The rearrangement links TRBV7-2 to TRBJ2-5; D not certain. The CDR3 covers 12 residues. The germline V gene encodes CDR1 SGHTA and CDR2 FQGNSA. Trimming took off 5 bases at V and 5 bases at J, with 9 bases between the two ends. The CDR3 DNA follows: TGTGCCAGCAGCCTATCGCCGGAGACCCAGTACTTC. Its protein product is CASSLSPETQYF.

V and J are TRBV7-6 and TRBJ2-5; 8 nucleotides agree with TRBD1. Matching the DNA end better, TRBJ2-7 makes the J call doubtful. The germline gives CDR1 SGHVS, CDR2 FNYEAQ. This CDR3 has 14 residues. The CDR3 nucleotides read TGTGCCAGCAGCTTGCAGGGGGCTTCCTACGAGCAGTACTTC. Protein sequence: CASSLQGASYEQYF.

The rearrangement links TRBV2 to TRBJ2-7, with a possible D match to TRBD1 (6 bases). V lost 4 bases and J lost 6, with 16 bases in between. The CDR3 covers 14 residues. Looked up from germline, CDR1 is SNHLY and CDR2 is FYNNEI. The CDR3: CASSGGRGRGEQYF. In DNA form, the CDR3 reads TGTGCCAGCAGTGGGGGCAGGGGCCGTGGCGAGCAGTACTTC.

This clone was observed a handful of times. The junction departs from germline at one end; a sequencing error may be responsible. The chain is built from TRBV4-1 and TRBJ2-2; 9 bases are a match to TRBD1. The germline V gene has CDR1 MGHRA and CDR2 YSYEKL. The CDR3 runs to 16 residues. For the CDR3, the DNA is TGTGCCAGCAGCAACCGGGACAGGGTTGACACCGGGGAGCTGTTTTTT. Translated, it gives CASSNRDRVDTGELFF.

This sequence joins TRBV30 and TRBJ1-5; TRBD1 agrees at 12 bases. The length of the CDR3 is 17 residues. Germline lookup yields CDR1 GTSNPN and CDR2 SVGIG (reference sequence). V trimming: 2 bases; J trimming: 7 bases; junction bases outside the gene matches: 12. The chain's CDR3 is CAWSLSGTGGSRQPQHF. CDR3 coding DNA: TGTGCCTGGAGTTTGTCCGGGACAGGGGGCTCGAGGCAGCCCCAGCATTTT.

This clone has only one observation. The chain has TRBV23-1 and TRBJ1-4; TRBD1 aligns across 10 bases. TRBV23-1 is noted as an ORF with a role that remains uncertain. With V trimmed by 0 bases and J by 7 bases, 14 bases remained unmatched. This CDR3 is 19 amino acids long. The CDR3 coding sequence is TGCGCCAGCAGTCAATCGGAGGGACAGGGGCCGCGATGGGTTGAAAAACTGTTTTTT. Protein: CASSQSEGQGPRWVEKLFF.

This clone was counted a few times. The chain joins TRBV6-1 to TRBJ1-2; D possibly corresponds to TRBD1 (6 bases). Germline V CDR1 and CDR2: MNHNS, SASEGT. The CDR3 is 15 residues long. The ends were cut back, 6 bases at V and 4 bases at J, with 18 bases in the middle. The CDR3 sequence: CASSFRTAVIYGYTF. CDR3 DNA: TGTGCCAGCAGCTTCCGGACAGCCGTTATCTATGGCTACACCTTC.

The chain has TRBV7-2 and TRBJ1-4; weak D call: TRBD1 (5 bases). V gave up 2 bases and J gave up 5 bases, with 12 bases separating them. Germline loops: CDR1 SGHTA, CDR2 FQGNSA. This CDR3 has 15 residues. The CDR3 loop reads CASSLQGGQNEKLFF. The DNA of the CDR3 is TGTGCCAGCAGCTTACAGGGTGGGCAAAATGAAAAACTGTTTTTT.

V gene TRBV29-1 combines with J gene TRBJ1-2; TRBD1 aligns across 8 bases. In germline, CDR1 is SQVTM, CDR2 ANQGSEA. This CDR3 has 13 amino acids. V lost 3 bases, J lost 7 bases, and 7 bases stayed unmatched. The CDR3 loop is CSVDRGPSGGYTF. The CDR3 DNA reads TGCAGCGTTGACAGGGGGCCCTCCGGTGGCTACACCTTC.

The rearrangement links TRBV19 to TRBJ1-5, with D maybe TRBD1 (5 bases). The CDR3 is 14 residues long. Germline V gene data show CDR1 as LNHDA and CDR2 as SQIVND (reference sequence). Trimming removed 1 base at V and 9 bases at J, with 13 bases between. CDR3 coding DNA: TGTGCCAGTAGTATAGTCGTCGGGCAGGGGCCCCAGCATTTT. Amino acid sequence: CASSIVVGQGPQHF.

This rearrangement joins TRBV6-4 to TRBJ2-2; 9 bases match TRBD1. Per the germline V gene, CDR1 is MRHNA and CDR2 is SNTAGT. CDR3 length: 15 residues. Trimming at V came to 8 bases and at J to 6 bases, leaving 10 bases not matched to a gene. The CDR3: CASRPGQGRSGELFF. The CDR3 DNA is TGTGCCAGCCGACCGGGACAGGGCCGATCCGGGGAGCTGTTTTTT.

The V gene is TRBV7-6, the J gene TRBJ2-3; 8 bases are shared with TRBD1. J lost 3 bases, V lost 7 bases, and 9 bases had no gene match. CDR1 is SGHVS, CDR2 FNYEAQ, per germline. The CDR3 length is 15 residues. In DNA, the CDR3 is TGTGCCAGCAACCCGGGGCAGGGGGCAACAGATACGCAGTATTTT. Protein: CASNPGQGATDTQYF.

This chain uses TRBV28 with TRBJ1-2; D might be TRBD1 (6 bases). The V gene lost 6 bases and the J gene lost 0 bases, with 17 bases spanning the gap. Germline V gene sequence: CDR1 MDHEN, CDR2 SYDVKM. CDR3 size: 16 residues. In nucleotides, the CDR3 is TGTGCCAGCAGCCCAGGCAGTACAGGGTCTAACTATGGCTACACCTTC. Translation gives CASSPGSTGSNYGYTF.

The CDR3 DNA reads TGTGCCAGCAGCTCAGGGACAGGGATGAACACCGGGGAGCTGTTTTTT. This encodes CASSSGTGMNTGELFF. The gene calls are TRBV9 and TRBJ2-2; 9 nucleotides match TRBD1. This CDR3 contains 16 residues. Per the germline V gene, CDR1 is SGDLS and CDR2 is YYNGEE. V trimming: 4 bases; J trimming: 1 base; junction bases outside the gene matches: 5.

For this clone: One end of the junction does not line up with germline, which may come from a read error. The V call is TRBV29-1, the J call TRBJ2-7; D is possibly TRBD1 (6 bases). The CDR3 has 12 amino acids. Germline loops: CDR1 SQVTM, CDR2 ANQGSEA. Written as DNA, the CDR3 is TGCAGCGTCGAAGGACAGAGTTGGGAGCAGTACTTC. This translates into CSVEGQSWEQYF.

V and J are TRBV7-8 and TRBJ1-1; 8 bases match TRBD1. Germline CDR1 reads SGHVS; CDR2 reads FQNEAQ. V was clipped by 2 bases and J by 3 bases; unmatched bases: 11. This CDR3 is built from 17 residues. Written as DNA, the CDR3 is TGTGCCAGCAGCTTACTCTTAACGGGCAGGGGGCACACTGAAGCTTTCTTT. It encodes CASSLLLTGRGHTEAFF.

This rearrangement joins TRBV10-3 to TRBJ2-1; the match to TRBD2 covers 14 bases. This CDR3 has 15 residues. V lost 6 bases, J lost 7 bases, and 5 bases stayed unmatched. Germline V gives CDR1 ENHRY, CDR2 SYGVKD. The CDR3 here is CAISPRTSGRNEQFF. As DNA, the CDR3 is TGTGCCATCAGCCCGCGGACTAGCGGGAGGAATGAGCAGTTCTTC.

This chain joins TRBV27 and TRBJ2-2, with TRBD2 matching 7 bases. The CDR3 is made up of 20 amino acids. Germline values: CDR1 MNHEY, CDR2 SMNVEV (reference sequence). Germline trimming cut 3 bases from V and 5 bases from J; bases unmatched to any gene: 21. The CDR3 sequence is CASSFLGRAGSKIGTGELFF. Written as DNA, the CDR3 is TGTGCCAGCAGTTTTTTAGGACGAGCGGGGAGTAAGATTGGTACCGGGGAGCTGTTTTTT.

This chain's CDR3 is CASSPLENTIYF. In DNA form, the CDR3 reads TGTGCCAGCAGCCCCCTAGAAAACACCATATATTTT. V gene TRBV7-8 combines with J gene TRBJ1-3; D is unclear. There are 12 residues in the CDR3. Germline V gives CDR1 SGHVS, CDR2 FQNEAQ. The V gene lost 5 bases and the J gene lost 6 bases, with 8 bases spanning the gap.

The CDR3, as DNA: TGTGCCAGCAGTGAATTTCCTAGCGGGGGGGCCAGCGGGGAGCTGTTTTTT. Protein product: CASSEFPSGGASGELFF. This chain joins TRBV6-1 and TRBJ2-2, with TRBD2 matching 12 bases. V was pared by 2 bases and J by 7 bases, with 8 bases of the junction left unmatched. Germline CDR1 is MNHNS and CDR2 is SASEGT. The CDR3 sequence is 17 residues long.

The chain couples TRBV5-4 to TRBJ2-1; 10 nucleotides agree with TRBD2. The germline V gene encodes CDR1 SGHNT and CDR2 YYREEE (reference sequence). The CDR3 length is 14 residues. V dropped 3 bases and J dropped 6; count of bases not matched to a gene: 3. In nucleotides, the CDR3 is TGTGCCAGCAGCTCTCAGCGGGAGGGCAATGAGCAGTTCTTC. Its protein product is CASSSQREGNEQFF.

The chain joins TRBV2 to TRBJ1-5, with 8 bases matching TRBD1. This CDR3 spans 13 amino acids. The trim removed 6 bases at V and 4 bases at J, leaving 2 bases unmatched. Germline V gene sequence: CDR1 SNHLY, CDR2 FYNNEI. The CDR3 DNA reads TGTGCCAGCAGGACAGGGGTAAATCAGCCCCAGCATTTT. It specifies CASRTGVNQPQHF.

V gene TRBV28 combines with J gene TRBJ1-1; no clear D gene. Trimming shortened V by 4 bases and J by 5 bases, and 17 bases separated the two germline ends. Germline loops: CDR1 MDHEN, CDR2 SYDVKM. The CDR3 has 15 amino acids. This chain's CDR3 is CASSSRTRSLTEAFF. CDR3 bases: TGTGCCAGCAGTTCCAGGACTCGGTCGTTGACTGAAGCTTTCTTT.

A few counts support this clone. The chain links TRBV5-6 to TRBJ1-2, with D perhaps TRBD1 (5 bases). CDR1 is SGHDT and CDR2 is YYEEEE in the germline V gene. This CDR3 spans 14 amino acids. The V end lost 4 bases, the J end lost 8 bases, and 18 bases lay between the germline ends. The CDR3 DNA follows: TGTGCCAGCAGCCCCCCAAGGGGACTAGGAGGCTACACCTTC. Amino acid sequence: CASSPPRGLGGYTF.